This TCR beta chain was recovered during a study of T-cell memory formation after mild COVID-19. TCRdb passed the 5' RACE reads through MiXCR, listing each CDR3 protein once. Of 350,000 to 450,000 distinct CDR3 sequences listed, around 27% are singletons. Whole-study results and caveats: Clones from the second wave (peaking day 37) had unconfirmed SARS-CoV-2 specificity. CD4/CD8 balance characterized clones contracting day 15 to 85, and CD4+ skew characterized later expanders. CD4+ contracting clones were mainly CM and EM; CD8+ ones, EMRA.

On this clonotype: Its antigen is still unknown.

V lost 1 base to trimming and J lost 2 bases, with 14 bases between them. CDR3 length: 16 amino acids. Germline loops: CDR1 SGHTA, CDR2 FQGNSA. This chain uses TRBV7-2 with TRBJ1-2; tentatively, D is TRBD1 (5 bases). This TCR was sampled from an adult woman who had mild COVID-19 (a few samples of this study predate the infection). Cell type and time point are not known. Sequencing used PBMCs or a T cell subset sorted from them (not recorded which). CDR3 in amino acids: CASSLESWGGNYGYTF. The CDR3 DNA reads as TGTGCCAGCAGCTTAGAATCATGGGGCGGGAACTATGGCTACACCTTC.